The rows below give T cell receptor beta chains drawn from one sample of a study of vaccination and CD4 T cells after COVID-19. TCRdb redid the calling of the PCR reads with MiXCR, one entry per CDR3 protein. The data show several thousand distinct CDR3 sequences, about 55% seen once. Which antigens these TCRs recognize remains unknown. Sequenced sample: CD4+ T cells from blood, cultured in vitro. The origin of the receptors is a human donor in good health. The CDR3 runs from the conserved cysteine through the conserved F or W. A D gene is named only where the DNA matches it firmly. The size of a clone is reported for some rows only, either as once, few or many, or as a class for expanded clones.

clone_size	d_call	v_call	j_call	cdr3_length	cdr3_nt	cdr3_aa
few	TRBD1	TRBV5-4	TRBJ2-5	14	TGTGCCAGCAGCTTTGGGACAGGCCAAGAGACCCAGTACTTC	CASSFGTGQETQYF
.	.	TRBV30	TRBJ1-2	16	TGTGCCTGGAGTGGGGGCAACAGGGTTCAGAACTATGGCTACACCTTC	CAWSGGNRVQNYGYTF
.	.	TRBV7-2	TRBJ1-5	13	TGTGCCAGCAGCTCAACGGGCCCTCAGCCCCAGCATTTT	CASSSTGPQPQHF
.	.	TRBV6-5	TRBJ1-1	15	TGTGCCAGCAGTTACTCGATTTGGGGGAACACTGAAGCTTTCTTT	CASSYSIWGNTEAFF
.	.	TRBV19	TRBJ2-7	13	TGTGCCAGTAGTATAGGAGAATCCTACGAGCAGTACTTC	CASSIGESYEQYF
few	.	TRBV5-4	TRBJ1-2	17	TGTGCCAGCACCCCTAAGGGACGGTTCGGTGCTAACTATGGCTACACCTTC	CASTPKGRFGANYGYTF
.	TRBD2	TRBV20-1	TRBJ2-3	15	TGCAGTGCTAGCCCAGTAGCGGGAAGCACAGATACGCAGTATTTT	CSASPVAGSTDTQYF
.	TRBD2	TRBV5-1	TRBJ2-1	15	TGCGCCAGCAGCTTGTTGTCTAGCGGGAGTAAGGAGCAGTTCTTC	CASSLLSSGSKEQFF
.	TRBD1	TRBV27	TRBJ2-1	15	TGTGCCAGCAAACGGGACAGGGGTGCCTACAATGAGCAGTTCTTC	CASKRDRGAYNEQFF
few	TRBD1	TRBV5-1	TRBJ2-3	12	TGCGCCAGCAGCGGACAGGGTTATACGCAGTATTTT	CASSGQGYTQYF
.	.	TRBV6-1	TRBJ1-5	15	TGTGCCAGCAGTCGCGGGGTTGGGGGTAATCAGCCCCAGCATTTT	CASSRGVGGNQPQHF
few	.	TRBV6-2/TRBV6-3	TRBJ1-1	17	TGTGCCAGCAGTCCGCTAACATCTCAGGAGCTGAACACTGAAGCTTTCTTT	CASSPLTSQELNTEAFF
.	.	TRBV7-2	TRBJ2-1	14	TGTGCCAGCAGCCCCTGGAGGGATGAGGATGAGCAGTTCTTC	CASSPWRDEDEQFF
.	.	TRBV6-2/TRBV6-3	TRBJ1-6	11	TGTGCCAGCAGTTACAAGGGACCCCTCCACTTT	CASSYKGPLHF
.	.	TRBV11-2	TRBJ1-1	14	TGTGCCAGCAGCCCGCTGCTGGGTGCCACTGAAGCTTTCTTT	CASSPLLGATEAFF
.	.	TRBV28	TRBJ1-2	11	TGTGCCAGCAGTAGGACCTATGGCTACACCTTC	CASSRTYGYTF
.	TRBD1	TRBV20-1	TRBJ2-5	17	TGCAGTGCTAGAATGCGAGGGCGGACAGGGCTAGGAGAGACCCAGTACTTC	CSARMRGRTGLGETQYF
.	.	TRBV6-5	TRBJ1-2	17	TGTGCCAGCAGTTATTCACTAAACTCGGGAAAGAGTTATGGCTACACCTTC	CASSYSLNSGKSYGYTF
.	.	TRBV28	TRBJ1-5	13	TGTGCCAGCAGTACGGGTGTCAATCAGCCCCAGCATTTT	CASSTGVNQPQHF
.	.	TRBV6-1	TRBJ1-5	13	TGTGCCAGCAGGGAGAGTGGGGGGCAGCCCCAGCATTTT	CASRESGGQPQHF
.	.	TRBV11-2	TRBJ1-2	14	.	CASSPPWVGQGADF
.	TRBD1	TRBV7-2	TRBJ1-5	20	TGTGCCAGCAGCTTAGGTAGGGACAGGCAGTTTGGAGGGCCCAATCAGCCCCAGCATTTT	CASSLGRDRQFGGPNQPQHF
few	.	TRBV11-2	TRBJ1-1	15	TGTGCCAGCAGCTTATCTGGCGGCCTGAACACTGAAGCTTTCTTT	CASSLSGGLNTEAFF
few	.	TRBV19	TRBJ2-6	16	TGTGCCAGTAGTACCCCCGGGGGCTCCGGGGCCAACGTCCTGACTTTC	CASSTPGGSGANVLTF
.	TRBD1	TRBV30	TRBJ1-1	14	TGTGCCTGGAGTGTACGAGGGGGCGAGAATGAAGCTTTCTTT	CAWSVRGGENEAFF
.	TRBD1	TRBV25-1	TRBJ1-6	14	TGTGCCAGCAGAGTAACAGGGGCGGGTTCACCCCTCCACTTT	CASRVTGAGSPLHF
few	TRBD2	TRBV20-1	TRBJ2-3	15	TGCAGTGCAACGACTAGCGGGAGGGTTTCGGGTACGCAGTATTTT	CSATTSGRVSGTQYF
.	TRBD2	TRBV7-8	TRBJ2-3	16	TGTGCCAGCAGCCCGGGACTAGCGGGGGGGATAGGTACGCAGTATTTT	CASSPGLAGGIGTQYF
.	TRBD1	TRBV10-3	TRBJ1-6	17	TGTGCCACCAAAACCCATTCCGGGACAGGGGGCAATTCACCCCTCCACTTT	CATKTHSGTGGNSPLHF
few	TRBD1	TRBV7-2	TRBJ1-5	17	TGTGCCAGCAGCTTCCCGGACAGGGGTAGGATCAATCAGCCCCAGCATTTT	CASSFPDRGRINQPQHF
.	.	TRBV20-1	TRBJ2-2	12	TGCAGTGCTGGCCGATACACCGGGGAGCTGTTTTTT	CSAGRYTGELFF
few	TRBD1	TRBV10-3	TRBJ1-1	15	TGTGCCATCAGGTCCCCGACAGGGAGGTGGACTGAAGCTTTCTTT	CAIRSPTGRWTEAFF